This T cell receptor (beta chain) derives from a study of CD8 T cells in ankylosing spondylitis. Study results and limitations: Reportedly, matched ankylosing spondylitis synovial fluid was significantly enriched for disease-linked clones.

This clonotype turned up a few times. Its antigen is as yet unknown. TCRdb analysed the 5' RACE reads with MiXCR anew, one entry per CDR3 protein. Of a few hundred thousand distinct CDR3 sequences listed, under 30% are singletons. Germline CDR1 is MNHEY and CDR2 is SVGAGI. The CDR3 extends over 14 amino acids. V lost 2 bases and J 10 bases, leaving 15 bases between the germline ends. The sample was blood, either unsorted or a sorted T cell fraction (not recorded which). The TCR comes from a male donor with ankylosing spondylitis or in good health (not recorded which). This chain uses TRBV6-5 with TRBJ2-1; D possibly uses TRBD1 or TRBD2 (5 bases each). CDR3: CASSYRYRSGEQFF. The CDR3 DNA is TGTGCCAGCAGTTACAGGTACAGGAGCGGCGAGCAGTTCTTC.